One sample yielded the 32 T cell receptor beta chains listed below, sequenced in a study of blood T cells in healthy people across ages. Alongside a J-beta primer mix, a sample-barcoded 5' primer served in a second PCR lasting 7 to 11 cycles. TCRdb redid the calling of the 5' RACE reads with MiXCR, one entry per CDR3 protein. The table lists approximately 730,000 distinct CDR3 sequences, roughly 50% of them singletons. Sequenced sample: blood. Receptors originate from an elderly man in good health.

The chain has TRBV3-1 and TRBJ2-1, with D perhaps TRBD2 (5 bases). Trimming took 0 bases from V and 1 from J, leaving 7 bases between them. This CDR3 is 15 amino acids long. Germline CDR1 is LGHDT and CDR2 is YNNKEL (reference sequence). CDR3 in amino acids: CASSQERLSYNEQFF. In DNA, the CDR3 is TGTGCCAGCAGCCAAGAGAGACTATCCTACAATGAGCAGTTCTTC.

V usage is TRBV5-1 and J usage is TRBJ2-7; TRBD1 agrees at 11 bases. J lost 6 bases, V lost 4 bases, and 6 bases had no gene match. Germline V gene sequence: CDR1 SGHRS, CDR2 YFSETQ. CDR3 length: 14 residues. This CDR3 is CASSPGTGGREQYF. The CDR3 DNA sequence: TGCGCCAGCAGCCCCGGGACAGGGGGACGCGAGCAGTACTTC.

This clonotype was observed a handful of times. A much larger clone lies one base from this, so it may be a read error. The rearrangement links TRBV2 to TRBJ2-3; 10 nucleotides line up with TRBD2. CDR3 length equals 17 residues. CDR1 is SNHLY, CDR2 FYNNEI, per germline. The V segment lost 8 bases and the J segment 1 base; nucleotides outside the gene matches: 12. The CDR3 region is CASGPGSGRGGTDTQYF. CDR3 DNA sequence: TGTGCCAGCGGTCCGGGCAGCGGGAGGGGCGGCACAGATACGCAGTATTTT.

CDR3 amino acids: CASSVWGSETQYF. CDR3 coding DNA: TGCGCCAGCAGCGTGTGGGGTTCTGAGACCCAGTACTTC. The chain carries TRBV5-1 and TRBJ2-5; no firm D call. Trimming shortened V by 4 bases and J by 5 bases, and 12 bases separated the two germline ends. The CDR3 totals 13 residues. Looked up from germline, CDR1 is SGHRS and CDR2 is YFSETQ.

The J gene is TRBJ1-2, the V gene TRBV9; D is unresolved. CDR3 length: 13 residues. Trimming took off 5 bases at V and 5 bases at J, with 13 bases between the two ends. In germline, CDR1 is SGDLS, CDR2 YYNGEE. The chain's CDR3 is CASRTSELYGYTF. The CDR3 DNA sequence: TGTGCCAGCAGGACATCAGAACTATATGGCTACACCTTC.

V gene TRBV10-2 combines with J gene TRBJ2-5; D tentatively reads TRBD1 or TRBD2 (5 bases each). The J call may be wrong; the DNA end is better matched by TRBJ2-7. Germline-derived CDR1 and CDR2 are WSHSY and SAAADI. The CDR3 runs to 14 residues. This CDR3 is CASRDPSPGPEQYF. The CDR3 region has the DNA TGCGCCAGCAGGGACCCCTCTCCGGGGCCCGAGCAGTACTTC.

The CDR3 reads CASVLAPLYNEQFF. The CDR3 DNA sequence: TGTGCCAGCGTACTAGCGCCGCTGTACAATGAGCAGTTCTTC. The chain combines TRBV6-6 with TRBJ2-1, with 7 bases lining up with TRBD2. Germline V gives CDR1 MNHNY, CDR2 SVGAGI (reference sequence). With V trimmed by 8 bases and J by 4 bases, 8 bases remained unmatched. The CDR3 consists of 14 residues.

The chain is built from TRBV9 and TRBJ2-3; tentative D call: TRBD2 (6 bases). Germline V gene data show CDR1 as SGDLS and CDR2 as YYNGEE. Trimming took off 0 bases at V and 4 bases at J, with 12 bases between the two ends. This CDR3 contains 15 residues. The DNA for the CDR3 is TGTGCCAGCAGCGTAGTGGCGGGACCGGCAGATACGCAGTATTTT. Translation gives CASSVVAGPADTQYF. The whole variable domain, filled in from reference TRBV9 and TRBJ2-3, reads DSGVTQTPKHLITATGQRVTLRCSPRSGDLSVYWYQQSLDQGLQFLIQYYNGEERAKGNILERFSAQQFPDLHSELNLSSLELGDSALYFCASSVVAGPADTQYFGPGTRLTVL.

The chain is built from TRBV7-3 and TRBJ2-7, with TRBD2 as a possible D gene (5 bases). Germline V gene lookup returns CDR1 SGHTA and CDR2 FQGTGA. CDR3 length: 13 residues. Trimming left V 6 bases short and J 2 bases short, with 11 bases between. The CDR3 DNA reads as TGTGCCAGCAGTCGGGATACCACCTACGAGCAGTACTTC. Translating it yields CASSRDTTYEQYF.

This chain connects TRBV15 to TRBJ2-3; D possibly corresponds to TRBD1 (5 bases). This CDR3 region has 15 residues. The V gene's germline CDR1 is LNHNV and CDR2 YYDKDF (reference sequence). V lost 0 bases to trimming and J lost 6 bases, with 13 bases between them. CDR3 sequence: CATSRDGRDEDTQYF. DNA for the CDR3: TGTGCCACCAGCAGAGACGGCAGGGATGAGGATACGCAGTATTTT. Variable domain in full (rest from reference TRBV15 and TRBJ2-3): DAMVIQNPRYQVTQFGKPVTLSCSQTLNHNVMYWYQQKSSQAPKLLFHYYDKDFNNEADTPDNFQSRRPNTSFCFLDIRSPGLGDTAMYLCATSRDGRDEDTQYFGPGTRLTVL.

With respect to this clonotype: A much larger clonotype is one base distant, so this may be a read error. The chain combines TRBV3-1 with TRBJ1-1; D is unresolved. Trimming left V 0 bases short and J 0 bases short, with 14 bases between. This CDR3 region has 17 residues. CDR1 is LGHDT, CDR2 YNNKEL, per germline (reference sequence). CDR3 nucleotide sequence: TGTGCCAGCAGCCAAGATCGAGAGGGCGGGTTGAACACTGAAGCTTTCTTT. Residues: CASSQDREGGLNTEAFF.

This clonotype has just one count. This rearrangement joins TRBV20-1 to TRBJ2-7; no firm D call. The J call may be wrong; the DNA end is better matched by TRBJ2-5. This CDR3 spans 10 amino acids. Germline V CDR1 and CDR2: DFQATT, SNEGSKA (reference sequence). CDR3 loop: CSARDWTQYF. The CDR3 DNA follows: TGCAGTGCTAGAGATTGGACCCAGTACTTC.

The chain recombines TRBV12-3 or TRBV12-4 with TRBJ1-1; possibly TRBD1 for D (5 bases). Trimming pared 5 bases from V and 7 bases from J, leaving 14 bases between. The CDR3 totals 13 residues. In DNA, the CDR3 is TGTGCCAGCAGTCCGCTACTTAGGGGTGAAGCTTTCTTT. Translating gives CASSPLLRGEAFF.

The chain has TRBV11-2 and TRBJ2-5; the D gene is possibly TRBD2 (6 bases). Germline-derived CDR1 and CDR2 are SGHAT and FQNNGV. The V gene lost 1 base and the J gene lost 4 bases, with 13 bases spanning the gap. CDR3 length: 15 residues. CDR3 region: CASSLVGREVETQYF. DNA for the CDR3: TGTGCCAGCAGCTTAGTGGGCAGGGAGGTAGAGACCCAGTACTTC.

This chain links TRBV6-2 or TRBV6-3 with TRBJ1-4; perhaps TRBD1 as D (5 bases). Germline loops: CDR1 MNHEY, CDR2 SVGEGT. The CDR3 runs 13 residues. With 6 bases removed from V and 11 bases from J, the gap between germline ends came to 16 bases. The CDR3 sequence is CASSQGAGRKLFF. In nucleotides, the CDR3 is TGTGCCAGCAGCCAAGGGGCAGGGAGGAAACTGTTTTTT.

The chain employs TRBV6-5 and TRBJ1-6, with D possibly TRBD1 on 5 matching bases. V dropped 6 bases and J dropped 6 bases, with 12 bases sitting between them. CDR1 is MNHEY, CDR2 SVGAGI, per germline. The CDR3 consists of 14 residues. CDR3 DNA: TGTGCCAGCAGAACGGGACGCCTTAATTCACCCCTCCACTTT. This codes for CASRTGRLNSPLHF.

The CDR3 coding sequence is TGCAGTGCTAGGCCGAGGGGGCCGGGGACTCTCGGCTACGAGCAGTACTTC. This codes for CSARPRGPGTLGYEQYF. V usage is TRBV20-1 and J usage is TRBJ2-7, with D possibly matching TRBD1 (7 bases). This CDR3 region has 17 residues. Trimming took off 3 bases at V and 3 bases at J, with 24 bases between the two ends. CDR1 DFQATT and CDR2 SNEGSKA come from the germline V gene (reference sequence).

A few counts support this clonotype. The chain is built from TRBV20-1 and TRBJ2-3, with 12 bases matching TRBD1. The ends lost 1 base at V and 14 bases at J; junction bases unmatched: 10. The CDR3 has 14 amino acids. In germline, CDR1 is DFQATT, CDR2 SNEGSKA (reference sequence). The CDR3 is CSARGDRGRRYAYF. The CDR3, as DNA: TGCAGTGCTAGAGGGGACAGGGGGCGCAGATACGCGTATTTT.

The chain is built from TRBV30 and TRBJ1-2, with 10 bases matching TRBD1. J was trimmed by 6 bases and V by 3 bases; bases with no gene match: 13. Germline CDR1 reads GTSNPN; CDR2 reads SVGIG (reference sequence). The length of the CDR3 is 16 residues. In DNA form, the CDR3 reads TGTGCCTGGAGGCGGGACAGGGGCCCATTTATTGATGGCTACACCTTC. It yields the protein CAWRRDRGPFIDGYTF.

This clonotype appeared a few times. The chain couples TRBV6-6 to TRBJ1-2, with TRBD1 matching over 8 bases. The CDR3 runs to 16 residues. Germline CDR1 and CDR2: MNHNY and SVGAGI (reference sequence). The junction had 7 bases not matched to a gene; V was cut back by 2 bases and J by 2 bases. In DNA, the CDR3 is TGTGCCAGCAGTTACAGGTTGGCAGGGGGCAACTATGGCTACACCTTC. The encoded protein is CASSYRLAGGNYGYTF.

The V and J genes are TRBV14 and TRBJ2-7; D not resolved. Germline-derived CDR1 and CDR2 are SGHDN and FVKESK. V was trimmed by 4 bases and J by 0 bases, leaving 10 bases between them. CDR3 length equals 14 residues. The CDR3: CASSLNLLSYEQYF. CDR3 nucleotides: TGTGCCAGCAGCCTAAATCTCCTCTCCTACGAGCAGTACTTC.

This chain connects TRBV3-1 to TRBJ2-7; 7 nucleotides align to TRBD2. CDR1 is LGHDT and CDR2 is YNNKEL in the germline V gene (reference sequence). The CDR3 has 15 residues. V dropped 1 base and J dropped 3; count of bases not matched to a gene: 6. This chain's CDR3 is CASSQGQLADYEQYF. DNA of the CDR3: TGTGCCAGCAGCCAAGGGCAGCTAGCGGACTACGAGCAGTACTTC.

V and J are TRBV10-1 and TRBJ2-1; D call uncertain. Germline CDR1 and CDR2: WNHNN and SYGVQD (reference sequence). The CDR3 sequence is 13 residues long. V lost 7 bases, J lost 9 bases, and 16 bases lay in between. CDR3 region: CASNPDGRSEQFF. For the CDR3, the DNA is TGCGCCAGCAACCCGGACGGAAGGAGTGAGCAGTTCTTC.

This clonotype was recorded only once. J is TRBJ2-1 and V is TRBV7-2, with a possible D match to TRBD1 (6 bases). Near its end, the DNA agrees better with TRBJ2-7, so the J call may be wrong. The V gene's germline CDR1 is SGHTA and CDR2 FQGNSA. The CDR3 runs 15 residues. For the CDR3, the DNA is TGTGCCAGCAGTACACCCGGGACAAGGTCCCAGGGGCAGTACTTC. It is translated as CASSTPGTRSQGQYF.

The rearrangement uses TRBV15 and TRBJ2-7, with 10 bases that match TRBD1. The CDR3 is 14 amino acids. From germline, CDR1 is LNHNV and CDR2 YYDKDF (reference sequence). With 3 bases clipped from V and 7 bases from J, the junction kept 6 bases outside the gene matches. The CDR3 DNA follows: TGTGCCACCAGCAGGGACAGGGGGAATGAAGAGCAGTACTTC. It is translated as CATSRDRGNEEQYF.

The chain recombines TRBV12-3 or TRBV12-4 with TRBJ1-2; perhaps TRBD1 as D (6 bases). The V end lost 5 bases, the J end lost 0 bases, and 10 bases lay between the germline ends. The CDR3 length is 14 residues. For the CDR3, the DNA is TGTGCCAGCAGTCAGGGGCCGCCTAACTATGGCTACACCTTC. Protein sequence: CASSQGPPNYGYTF.

This clonotype appeared a few times. This chain uses TRBV5-5 with TRBJ2-5; D unclear. The CDR3 has 11 amino acids. V lost 4 bases and J lost 4, with 5 bases in between. The germline V gene encodes CDR1 SGHKS and CDR2 YYEKEE (reference sequence). The CDR3 loop is CASSVLETQYF. Here the CDR3 DNA reads TGTGCCAGCAGCGTTTTAGAGACCCAGTACTTC. Full variable domain (rest looked up from reference TRBV5-5 and TRBJ2-5): DAGVTQSPTHLIKTRGQQVTLRCSPISGHKSVSWYQQVLGQGPQFIFQYYEKEERGRGNFPDRFSARQFPNYSSELNVNALLLGDSALYLCASSVLETQYFGPGTRLLVL.

The chain carries TRBV6-1 and TRBJ2-4; D could derive from TRBD1 or TRBD2 (6 bases each). The CDR3 runs 13 residues. The germline V gene encodes CDR1 MNHNS and CDR2 SASEGT. Trimming took off 4 bases at V and 15 bases at J, with 19 bases between the two ends. The CDR3 nucleotides are TGTGCCAGCAGTGGGTCAACCGGGGGCTTTGGGTACTTC. Residues: CASSGSTGGFGYF.

V gene TRBV6-5 combines with J gene TRBJ2-2; 11 nucleotides match TRBD2. The CDR3 consists of 15 residues. From germline, CDR1 is MNHEY and CDR2 SVGAGI. V shed 4 bases and J 8 bases; nucleotides not matched to a gene: 6. CDR3 sequence (DNA): TGTGCCAGCAGTTTAAAACTAGCGGGAGTAGGGGAGCTGTTTTTT. Translation: CASSLKLAGVGELFF.

J is TRBJ1-1 and V is TRBV5-4; tentative D call: TRBD1 (6 bases). The germline gives CDR1 SGHNT, CDR2 YYREEE (reference sequence). The CDR3 loop spans 15 amino acids. V lost 0 bases and J lost 5, with 14 bases in between. The CDR3, as DNA: TGTGCCAGCAGCTTGGTAACACTTCAGGGGACTGAAGCTTTCTTT. This translates into CASSLVTLQGTEAFF.

This clonotype has a single count. The chain joins TRBV6-6 to TRBJ2-5; the match to TRBD1 covers 8 bases. CDR1 and CDR2 (germline): MNHNY, SVGAGI (reference sequence). The CDR3 has 15 residues. V lost 6 bases to trimming and J lost 5 bases; unmatched junction nucleotides: 11. The CDR3 nucleotides read TGTGCCAGCAGACCCCGGACAGGGAGCGGGGAGACCCAGTACTTC. Its protein is CASRPRTGSGETQYF.

The rearrangement uses TRBV7-6 and TRBJ2-3; D ambiguous. Looked up from germline, CDR1 is SGHVS and CDR2 is FNYEAQ. V shed 5 bases and J shed 0 bases, with 9 bases lying between them. The CDR3 consists of 14 residues. CDR3 region: CASSDTPSTDTQYF. CDR3 DNA sequence: TGTGCCAGCAGCGATACCCCTAGCACAGATACGCAGTATTTT.